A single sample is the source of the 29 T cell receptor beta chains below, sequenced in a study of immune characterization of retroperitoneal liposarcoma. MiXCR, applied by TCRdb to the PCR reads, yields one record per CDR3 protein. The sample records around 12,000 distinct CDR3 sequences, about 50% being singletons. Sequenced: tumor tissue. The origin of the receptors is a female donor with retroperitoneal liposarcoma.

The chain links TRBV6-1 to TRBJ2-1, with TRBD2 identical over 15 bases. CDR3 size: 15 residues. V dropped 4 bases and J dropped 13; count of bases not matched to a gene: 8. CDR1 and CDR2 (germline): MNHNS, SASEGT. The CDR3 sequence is CASSGTSGGAETQFF. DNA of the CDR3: TGTGCCAGCAGTGGGACTAGCGGGGGGGCAGAGACCCAGTTCTTC.

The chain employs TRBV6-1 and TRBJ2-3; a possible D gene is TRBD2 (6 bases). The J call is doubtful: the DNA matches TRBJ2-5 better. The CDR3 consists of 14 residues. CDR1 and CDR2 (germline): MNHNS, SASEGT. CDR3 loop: CASSESAPAGTQYF. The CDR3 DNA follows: TGTGCCAGCAGTGAATCCGCTCCAGCGGGGACCCAGTACTTC.

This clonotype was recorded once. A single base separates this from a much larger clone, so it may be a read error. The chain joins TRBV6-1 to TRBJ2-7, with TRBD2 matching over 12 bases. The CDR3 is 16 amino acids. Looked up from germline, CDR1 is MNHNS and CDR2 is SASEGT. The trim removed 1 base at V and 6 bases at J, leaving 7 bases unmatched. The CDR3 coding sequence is TGTGCCAGCAGTGAAGGGTCTAGCGGGGGGGCTGGCGAGCAGTACTTC. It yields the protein CASSEGSSGGAGEQYF.

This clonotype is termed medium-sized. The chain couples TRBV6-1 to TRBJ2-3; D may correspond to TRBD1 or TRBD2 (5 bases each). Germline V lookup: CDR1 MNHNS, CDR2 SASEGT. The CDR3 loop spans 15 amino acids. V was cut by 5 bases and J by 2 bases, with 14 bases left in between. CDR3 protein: CASSTTGTPTDTQYF. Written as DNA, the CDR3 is TGTGCCAGCAGTACTACCGGGACCCCCACAGATACGCAGTATTTT.

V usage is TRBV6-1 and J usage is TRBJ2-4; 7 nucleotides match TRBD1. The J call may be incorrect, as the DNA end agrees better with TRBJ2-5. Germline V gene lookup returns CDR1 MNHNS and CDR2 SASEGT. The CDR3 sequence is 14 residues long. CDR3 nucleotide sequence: TGTGCCAGCAGTGACTGGAGACAGGGAGAGACCCAGTACTTC. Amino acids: CASSDWRQGETQYF.

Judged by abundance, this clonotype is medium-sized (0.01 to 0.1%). The CDR3 DNA sequence: TGTGCCAGCAGCCCTCTATGGGAGACCCAGTTCTTC. This gives the protein CASSPLWETQFF. The V gene is TRBV7-2, the J gene TRBJ2-1, with a weak D call TRBD2 (5 bases). Germline CDR1 and CDR2: SGHTA and FQGNSA. V lost 5 bases, J lost 13 bases, and 15 bases lay in between. The CDR3 runs to 12 residues.

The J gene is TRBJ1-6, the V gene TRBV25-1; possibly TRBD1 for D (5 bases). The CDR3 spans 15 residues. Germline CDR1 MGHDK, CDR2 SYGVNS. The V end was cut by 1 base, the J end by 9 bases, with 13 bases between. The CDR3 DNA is TGTGCCAGCAGTGAATCGATGGGGCAAGGTTCACCCCTCCACTTT. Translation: CASSESMGQGSPLHF.

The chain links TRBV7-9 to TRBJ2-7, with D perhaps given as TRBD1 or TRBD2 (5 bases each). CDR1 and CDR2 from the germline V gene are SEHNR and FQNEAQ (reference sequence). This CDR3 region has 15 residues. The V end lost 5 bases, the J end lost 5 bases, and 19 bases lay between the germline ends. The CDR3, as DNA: TGTGCCAGCAGCACCCTGCATTACCGGGGCGACGAGCAGTACTTC. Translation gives CASSTLHYRGDEQYF.

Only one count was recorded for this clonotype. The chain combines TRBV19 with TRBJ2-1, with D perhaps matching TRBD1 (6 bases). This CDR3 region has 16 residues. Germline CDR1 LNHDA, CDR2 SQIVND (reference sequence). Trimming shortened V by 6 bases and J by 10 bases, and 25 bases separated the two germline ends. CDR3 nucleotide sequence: TGTGCCAGTAGCCTCTACCCGACAGGATCCGCTAGCGAGCAGTTCTTC. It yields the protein CASSLYPTGSASEQFF.

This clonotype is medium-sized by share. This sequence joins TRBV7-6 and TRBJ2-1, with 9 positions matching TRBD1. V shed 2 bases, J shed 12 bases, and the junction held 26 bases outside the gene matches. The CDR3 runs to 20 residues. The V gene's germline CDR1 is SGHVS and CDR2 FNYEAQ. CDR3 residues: CASSLQPGTGTTGTQLVQFF. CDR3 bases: TGTGCCAGCAGCTTACAGCCCGGGACAGGGACTACCGGGACGCAGTTGGTGCAGTTCTTC. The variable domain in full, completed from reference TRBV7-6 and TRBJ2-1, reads GAGVSQSPRYKVTKRGQDVALRCDPISGHVSLYWYRQALGQGPEFLTYFNYEAQQDKSGLPNDRFSAERPEGSISTLTIQRTEQRDSAMYRCASSLQPGTGTTGTQLVQFFGPGTRLTVL.

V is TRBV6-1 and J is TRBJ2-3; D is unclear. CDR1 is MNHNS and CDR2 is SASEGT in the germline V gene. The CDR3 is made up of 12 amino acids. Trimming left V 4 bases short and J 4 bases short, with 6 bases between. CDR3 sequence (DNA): TGTGCCAGCAGTGTAGAGTCAGATACGCAGTATTTT. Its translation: CASSVESDTQYF.

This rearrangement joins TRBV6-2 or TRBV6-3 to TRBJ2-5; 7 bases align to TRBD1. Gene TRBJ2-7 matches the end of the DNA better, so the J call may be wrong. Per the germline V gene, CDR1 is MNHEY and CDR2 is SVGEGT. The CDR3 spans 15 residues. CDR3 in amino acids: CASSYRSGTANEQYF. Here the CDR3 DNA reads TGTGCCAGCAGTTACCGATCCGGGACAGCAAACGAGCAGTACTTC.

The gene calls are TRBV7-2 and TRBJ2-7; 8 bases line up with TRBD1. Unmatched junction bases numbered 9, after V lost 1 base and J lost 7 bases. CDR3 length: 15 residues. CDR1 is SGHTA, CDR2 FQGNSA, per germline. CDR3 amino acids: CASSLDTGGKNEQYF. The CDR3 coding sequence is TGTGCCAGCAGCTTAGATACAGGGGGGAAAAATGAGCAGTACTTC.

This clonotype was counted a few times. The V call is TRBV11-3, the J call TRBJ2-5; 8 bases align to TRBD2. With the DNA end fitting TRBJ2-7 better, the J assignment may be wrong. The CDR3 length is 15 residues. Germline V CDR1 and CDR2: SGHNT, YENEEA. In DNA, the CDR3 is TGTGCCAGCAGCTCACCGGGGGGGCTCACGGGCGAGCAGTACTTC. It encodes CASSSPGGLTGEQYF.

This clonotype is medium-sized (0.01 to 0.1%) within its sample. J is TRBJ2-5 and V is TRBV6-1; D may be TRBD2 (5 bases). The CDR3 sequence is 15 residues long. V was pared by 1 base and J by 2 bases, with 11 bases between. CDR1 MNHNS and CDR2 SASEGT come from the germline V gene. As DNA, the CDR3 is TGTGCCAGCAGTGAAGAGGGAGTGCTGCAAGAGACCCAGTACTTC. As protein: CASSEEGVLQETQYF.

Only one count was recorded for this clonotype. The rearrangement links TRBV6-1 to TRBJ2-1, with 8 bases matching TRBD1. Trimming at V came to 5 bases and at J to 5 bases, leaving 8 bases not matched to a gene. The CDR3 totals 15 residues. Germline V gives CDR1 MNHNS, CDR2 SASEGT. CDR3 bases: TGTGCCAGCAGTTCCAGGGGGCGATCTGACAATGAGCAGTTCTTC. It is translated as CASSSRGRSDNEQFF.

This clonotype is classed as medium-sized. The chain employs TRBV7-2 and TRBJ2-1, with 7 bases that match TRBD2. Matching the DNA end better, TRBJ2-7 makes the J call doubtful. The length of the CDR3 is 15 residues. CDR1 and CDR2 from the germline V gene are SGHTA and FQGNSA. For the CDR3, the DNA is TGTGCCAGCAGCTTTACGGGAGGAACCCCCTACGAGCAGTACTTC. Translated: CASSFTGGTPYEQYF.

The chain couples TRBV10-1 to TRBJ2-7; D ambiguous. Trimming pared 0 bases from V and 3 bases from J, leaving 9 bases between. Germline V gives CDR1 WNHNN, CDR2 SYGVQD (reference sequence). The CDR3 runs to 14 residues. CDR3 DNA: TGCGCCAGCAGTGAGTCGACTGGATTCTACGAGCAGTACTTC. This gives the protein CASSESTGFYEQYF.

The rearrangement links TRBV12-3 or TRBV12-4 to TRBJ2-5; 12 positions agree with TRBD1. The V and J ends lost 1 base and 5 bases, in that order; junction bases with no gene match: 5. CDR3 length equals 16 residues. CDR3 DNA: TGTGCCAGCAGTTTAGGGGACAGGGGGCTCGGTGAGACCCAGTACTTC. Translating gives CASSLGDRGLGETQYF.

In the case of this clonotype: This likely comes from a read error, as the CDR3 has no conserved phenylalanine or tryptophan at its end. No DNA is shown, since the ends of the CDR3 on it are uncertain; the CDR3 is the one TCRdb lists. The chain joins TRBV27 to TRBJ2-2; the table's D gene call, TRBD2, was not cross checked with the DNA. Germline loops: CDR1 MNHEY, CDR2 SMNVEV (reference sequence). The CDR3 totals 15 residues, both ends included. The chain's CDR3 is CARGGKALRTGEPFS.

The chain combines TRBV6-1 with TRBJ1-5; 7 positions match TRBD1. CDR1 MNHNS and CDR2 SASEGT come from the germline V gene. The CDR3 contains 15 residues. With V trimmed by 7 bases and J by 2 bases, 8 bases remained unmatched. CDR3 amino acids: CASTPGGGGNQPQHF. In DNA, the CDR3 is TGTGCCAGCACCCCAGGGGGGGGAGGCAATCAGCCCCAGCATTTT.

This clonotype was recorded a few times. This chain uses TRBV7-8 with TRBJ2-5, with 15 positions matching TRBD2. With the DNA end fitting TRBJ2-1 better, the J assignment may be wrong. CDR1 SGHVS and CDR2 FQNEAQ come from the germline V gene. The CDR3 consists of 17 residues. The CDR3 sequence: CASSGTSGGPTKETQFF. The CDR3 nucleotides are TGTGCCAGCAGCGGGACTAGCGGGGGGCCTACAAAAGAGACCCAGTTCTTC.

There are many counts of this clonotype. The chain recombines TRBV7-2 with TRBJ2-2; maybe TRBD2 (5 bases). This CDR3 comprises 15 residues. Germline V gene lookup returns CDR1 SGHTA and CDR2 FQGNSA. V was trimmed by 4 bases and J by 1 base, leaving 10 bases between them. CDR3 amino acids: CASSSEGGNTGELFF. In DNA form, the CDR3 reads TGTGCCAGCAGCTCCGAGGGTGGGAACACCGGGGAGCTGTTTTTT.

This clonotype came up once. As DNA, the CDR3 is TGTGCCAGCAGTGAGAACTACGAGCAGTACTTC. It yields the protein CASSENYEQYF. V is TRBV6-1 and J is TRBJ2-5; D gene uncertain. The DNA end is more similar to TRBJ2-7, so the J call may be wrong. This CDR3 has 11 amino acids. Germline V gives CDR1 MNHNS, CDR2 SASEGT.

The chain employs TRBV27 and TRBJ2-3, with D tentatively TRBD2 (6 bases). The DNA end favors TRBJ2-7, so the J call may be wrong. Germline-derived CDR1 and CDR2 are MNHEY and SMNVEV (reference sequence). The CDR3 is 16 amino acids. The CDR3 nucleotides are TGTGCCAGCAGTTCCAGCGGGTCCAGCTCCTACAATGAGCAGTACTTC. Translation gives CASSSSGSSSYNEQYF.

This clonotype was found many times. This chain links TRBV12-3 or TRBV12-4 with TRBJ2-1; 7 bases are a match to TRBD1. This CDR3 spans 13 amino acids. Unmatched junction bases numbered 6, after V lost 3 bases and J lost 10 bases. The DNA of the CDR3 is TGTGCCAGCAGTTTCCGACAGGGAAGCGAGCAGTTCTTC. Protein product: CASSFRQGSEQFF.

The CDR3 region is CASSESGTEETQYF. The CDR3 DNA reads TGTGCCAGCAGTGAATCCGGGACAGAAGAGACCCAGTACTTC. The chain has TRBV25-1 and TRBJ2-5; 7 bases agree with TRBD1. Germline assignment: CDR1 MGHDK and CDR2 SYGVNS. The CDR3 spans 14 residues. V gave up 1 base and J gave up 3 bases; unmatched junction bases: 2.

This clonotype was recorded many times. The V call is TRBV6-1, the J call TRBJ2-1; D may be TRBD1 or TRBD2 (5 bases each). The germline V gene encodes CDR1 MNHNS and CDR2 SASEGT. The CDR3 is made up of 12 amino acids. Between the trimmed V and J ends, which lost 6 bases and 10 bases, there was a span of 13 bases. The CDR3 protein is CASSRDPGEQFF. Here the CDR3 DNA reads TGTGCCAGCAGCAGGGACCCAGGCGAGCAGTTCTTC.

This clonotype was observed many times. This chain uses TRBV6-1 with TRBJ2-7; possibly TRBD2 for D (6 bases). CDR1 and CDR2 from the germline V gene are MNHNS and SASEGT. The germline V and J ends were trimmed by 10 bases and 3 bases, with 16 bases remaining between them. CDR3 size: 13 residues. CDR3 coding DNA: TGTGCCACAAACCCGGGACTGTTCTACGAGCAGTACTTC. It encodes CATNPGLFYEQYF.